The clone carrying this T cell receptor beta chain was seen a few times. CDR1 and CDR2 from the germline V gene are MNHNY and SVGAGI (reference sequence). The V end lost 3 bases, the J end lost 6 bases, and 11 bases lay between the germline ends. The CDR3 totals 13 residues. TCRdb itself ran the RT-PCR reads through MiXCR, one entry per CDR3 protein. The sample holds 800,000 to 1,000,000 distinct CDR3 sequences; approximately 19% are singletons and the top ten take roughly 6%. These data come from a study of patients and donors after allogeneic stem cell transplantation. Material: blood, either unsorted or a sorted T cell fraction (not recorded which). This chain connects TRBV6-6 to TRBJ1-2, with D hard to call. The receptor was derived from a human donor who was either an allogeneic HSCT recipient or a stem cell or donor lymphocyte infusion donor (not recorded which). It is not recorded whose cells these are; they may come from a transplant donor. The DNA of the CDR3 is TGTGCCAGCAGTTATCCGGCAGAAGATGGCTACACCTTC. Amino acid sequence: CASSYPAEDGYTF.